This T cell receptor (beta chain) originates from a study of OX40 agonist ivuxolimab in advanced cancers. Study-wide context: The costimulatory receptor OX40 (CD134) was targeted by ivuxolimab, a fully human IgG2 agonistic monoclonal antibody. Patients were allowed to have had prior anti-PD-1, anti-PD-L1 or anti-CTLA-4 therapy, and 30% to 40% of the dose-escalation patients had been treated with checkpoint inhibitors. A male proportion of 75% to 85% and a mean age of around 60 years, ranging from 23 to 79, were recorded for the dose-escalation cohort. Peripheral TCRbeta sequencing was intended to test whether TCR sequence diversity was altered and clonal T-cell expansion was caused by ivuxolimab. Among the approximately 50 dose-escalation patients, some 20 had hepatocellular carcinoma, roughly 15 melanoma, 9 renal cell carcinoma and 9 head and neck cancer. The paper describes the monotherapy dose-escalation part (N of about 47 patients) of the phase I trial of ivuxolimab. Partial responses occurred in three dose-escalation patients, of whom one had hepatocellular carcinoma and two had cutaneous melanoma. Intravenous ivuxolimab was administered to patients every 2 weeks at six dose levels: 0.01, 0.1, 0.3, 1.5, 3 and 10 mg/kg.

Patients with a history of autoimmune disease or receiving systemic immunosuppression were excluded from the trial. Peripheral blood for TCR sequencing was collected from all dose cohorts at baseline, on cycle 4 day 1, and on cycle 7 day 1. The samples were drawn from a first-in-human, open-label, multicenter phase I dose-escalation trial of ivuxolimab. Adults with locally advanced or metastatic melanoma, renal cell carcinoma, hepatocellular carcinoma or head and neck squamous cell carcinoma were enrolled in the trial. Before TCR sequencing, CD4+ T cells and CD8+ T cells were sorted from peripheral blood as separate populations. Genomic DNA was extracted from sorted cells for sequencing of the TCRbeta CDR3 region. The immunoSEQ Assay was used for sequencing of TCRbeta CDR3 regions. Not all clones reach the TCRdb copy of this immuneACCESS table, which keeps in-frame sequences only. Checked studies attribute under half of the gap to unresolved V genes and leave the rest unexplained. Counted in this sample were 45,000 to 65,000 clones; approximately 92% of them appeared once. In total, the top ten clones hold about 11% of the sample.

Regarding this clone: The antigen it binds to is not known. Base qualities were left out, and no much larger clone turns up one base away.

The trim is 4 bases for V and 3 bases for J, with a gap of 7 bases between the germline ends. CDR1 and CDR2 were assigned from the germline V gene as WSHSY and SAAADI. The CDR3 runs 12 residues from the cysteine to the phenylalanine. Here the CDR3 DNA is all that survives: 36 bases in frame from base 1. Paper-wide results and their limitations: The antigen specificity of the peripheral T cells that underwent clonal expansion was not determined. After ivuxolimab, expanded clones were on average more numerous among CD8+ T cells than among CD4+ T cells. Low levels of normalized T-cell clonal expansion were also seen in some nonresponding patients. In the 0.1-3.0 mg/kg groups, partial responders were among the patients with the lowest normalized peripheral clonal expansion, particularly in CD8+ T cells. At doses of 0.1 to 3.0 mg/kg, clonal expansion of both CD4+ and CD8+ blood T cells was observed from baseline to week 6.

The chain is encoded by TRBV10-2 joined to TRBJ2-7; the D segment cannot be called with confidence. The sample here was CD4+ or CD8+ T cells sorted from blood, taken in a trial of the OX40 agonist ivuxolimab. The origin of this receptor is an adult with an advanced solid tumor such as melanoma, head and neck, liver or kidney cancer. The DNA reads as follows: TGCGCCAGCAGTGGGGTGAACTACGAGCAGTACTTC. Translated, this is CASSGVNYEQYF.